Below, 9 T cell receptor beta chains from the same sample are listed, as sequenced in a study of cytomegalovirus exposure and HLA in healthy donors. Primers included in the PCR were 60 Vbeta and 13 Jbeta primers. Sequenced by immunoSEQ multiplex PCR; TCRdb stores in-frame clones only, minus some. Its table lists 100,000 to 150,000 clones. The sequenced material came from PBMCs. Receptor source: a man younger than 35 in good health and CMV-seronegative.

The CDR3 here is CASSPRGDRGQYF. For the CDR3, the DNA is TGTGCCAGCAGCCCGAGAGGGGACAGGGGGCAGTACTTC. The chain recombines TRBV9 with TRBJ2-7; 10 nucleotides line up with TRBD1. CDR3 length: 13 amino acids. The germline V gene has CDR1 SGDLS and CDR2 YYNGEE. Germline trimming cut 4 bases from V and 9 bases from J; bases unmatched to any gene: 7.

The chain is built from TRBV28 and TRBJ1-4, with D perhaps matching TRBD1 (6 bases). With 6 bases removed from V and 5 bases from J, the gap between germline ends came to 16 bases. CDR3 length: 15 residues. Germline CDR1 is MDHEN and CDR2 is SYDVKM. The CDR3 spells CASRGAGQMNEKLFF. The CDR3 nucleotides read TGTGCCAGCAGAGGGGCCGGACAGATGAATGAAAAACTGTTTTTT.

The chain employs TRBV20-1 and TRBJ2-7; no clear D gene. This CDR3 is 11 amino acids long. Between the trimmed V and J ends, which lost 4 bases and 1 base, there was a span of 5 bases. Germline lookup yields CDR1 DFQATT and CDR2 SNEGSKA (reference sequence). The CDR3 is CSATTSYEQYF. The CDR3 DNA is TGCAGTGCTACTACTTCCTACGAGCAGTACTTC.

The chain recombines TRBV9 with TRBJ2-5; the D gene is possibly TRBD2 (6 bases). The CDR3 covers 13 residues. The V gene lost 0 bases and the J gene lost 3 bases, with 6 bases spanning the gap. The germline V gene encodes CDR1 SGDLS and CDR2 YYNGEE. The CDR3: CASSVAGEETQYF. CDR3 coding DNA: TGTGCCAGCAGCGTAGCGGGAGAAGAGACCCAGTACTTC.

V gene TRBV5-5 combines with J gene TRBJ1-3; 8 positions agree with TRBD1. The CDR3 covers 15 residues. Trimming at V came to 4 bases and at J to 0 bases, leaving 3 bases not matched to a gene. Germline lookup yields CDR1 SGHKS and CDR2 YYEKEE (reference sequence). The CDR3 DNA follows: TGTGCCAGCAGCGGCGGACAGGGCTCTGGAAACACCATATATTTT. Its translation: CASSGGQGSGNTIYF.

This chain joins TRBV5-1 and TRBJ1-2; D gene ambiguous. The CDR3 runs to 13 residues. Germline CDR1 SGHRS, CDR2 YFSETQ. Trimming took 3 bases from V and 8 from J, leaving 14 bases between them. Here the CDR3 reads CASSYSASSGYTF. The CDR3, as DNA: TGCGCCAGCAGCTACAGTGCCTCTTCCGGCTACACCTTC.

This chain links TRBV5-5 with TRBJ1-2; 9 bases agree with TRBD1. V was pared by 0 bases and J by 8 bases, with 5 bases of the junction left unmatched. Germline CDR1 SGHKS, CDR2 YYEKEE (reference sequence). The CDR3 length is 14 residues. The CDR3 DNA follows: TGTGCCAGCAGCTTGGAGGACAGGGGAGACGGCTACACCTTC. Translated: CASSLEDRGDGYTF.

The V gene is TRBV7-3, the J gene TRBJ2-3; D might be TRBD2 (6 bases). CDR3 size: 15 residues. Trimming pared 3 bases from V and 5 bases from J, leaving 15 bases between. Germline assignment: CDR1 SGHTA and CDR2 FQGTGA. Here the CDR3 reads CASSFYGGREDTQYF. As DNA, the CDR3 is TGTGCCAGCAGCTTTTACGGGGGAAGGGAAGATACGCAGTATTTT.

The chain links TRBV6-1 to TRBJ2-1; 8 bases are shared with TRBD1. CDR1 is MNHNS, CDR2 SASEGT, per germline. CDR3 length: 16 residues. V was pared by 4 bases and J by 3 bases, with 8 bases of the junction left unmatched. CDR3 coding DNA: TGTGCCAGCAGTGCAACACAGGGGGGAAACTACAATGAGCAGTTCTTC. Encoded protein: CASSATQGGNYNEQFF.